Shown below are 24 T cell receptor beta chains from a single sample sequenced in a study of shared clonotypes between healthy human individuals. Sequencing was performed with immunoSEQ multiplex PCR; in TCRdb, only in-frame clones are kept and a portion is missing. The table includes hundreds of thousands of clones, roughly 77% detected once. The source material was PBMCs. These receptors all stem from a woman between 35 and 50 years old in good health. Some clones in this sample may be carry-over from other donors' samples.

The gene calls are TRBV2 and TRBJ1-2, with TRBD1 matching 8 bases. Germline-derived CDR1 and CDR2 are SNHLY and FYNNEI. J gave up 7 bases and V 1 base, and 5 bases lay outside the gene matches. CDR3 length equals 14 residues. The CDR3 loop is CASSEVGRGLGYTF. For the CDR3, the DNA is TGTGCCAGCAGTGAAGTCGGCAGGGGGCTTGGCTACACCTTC.

Only one count was recorded for this clone. The chain links TRBV5-8 to TRBJ2-3, with TRBD1 matching over 9 bases. Per germline, CDR1 SGHTS and CDR2 YDEGEE. J gave up 3 bases and V 4 bases, and 15 bases lay outside the gene matches. There are 18 residues in the CDR3. The CDR3 DNA sequence: TGTGCCAGCAGCATAAGAAGAGGACAGGGGATGCCAACAGATACGCAGTATTTT. Protein sequence: CASSIRRGQGMPTDTQYF.

The genes are TRBV5-1 and TRBJ2-3; TRBD2 matches at 7 bases. Losses at the gene ends were 5 bases for V and 0 bases for J; bases not matched to a gene: 12. The CDR3 sequence is 17 residues long. CDR1 is SGHRS, CDR2 YFSETQ, per germline. CDR3 residues: CASRLDISGMSTDTQYF. The CDR3 nucleotides read TGCGCCAGCAGACTGGATATAAGCGGGATGAGCACAGATACGCAGTATTTT.

V usage is TRBV19 and J usage is TRBJ2-7; weak D call: TRBD1 (5 bases). This CDR3 region has 13 residues. Between the trimmed V and J ends, which lost 4 bases and 2 bases, there was a span of 9 bases. Germline CDR1 LNHDA, CDR2 SQIVND (reference sequence). CDR3 sequence reads: CASSNKQAYEQYF. The CDR3 DNA follows: TGTGCCAGTAGTAATAAACAGGCCTACGAGCAGTACTTC.

The count of this clone is one. This chain joins TRBV7-6 and TRBJ2-1; D uncertain. Germline V gene lookup returns CDR1 SGHVS and CDR2 FNYEAQ. V was shortened by 1 base and J by 0 bases, with 10 bases between the two germline ends. This CDR3 contains 16 residues. Written as DNA, the CDR3 is TGTGCCAGCAGCTTAGTTCGGGCCCCCTCCTACAATGAGCAGTTCTTC. Its translation: CASSLVRAPSYNEQFF.

DNA for the CDR3: TGTGCCAGCAGCTTAGGCTACGCGGGAGGTGCAGCAGATACGCAGTATTTT. Protein: CASSLGYAGGAADTQYF. V is TRBV11-1 and J is TRBJ2-3; TRBD2 matches at 8 bases. The trim removed 1 base at V and 4 bases at J, leaving 10 bases unmatched. Germline CDR1 SGHAT, CDR2 FQDESV (reference sequence). The length of the CDR3 is 17 residues.

V and J are TRBV2 and TRBJ1-3, with D tentatively TRBD1 (6 bases). The CDR3 is 14 residues long. Germline-derived CDR1 and CDR2 are SNHLY and FYNNEI. V was pared by 6 bases and J by 4 bases, with 13 bases between. The CDR3 DNA follows: TGTGCCAGCAGATCGACAGGCGGGGGAAACACCATATATTTT. Its translation: CASRSTGGGNTIYF.

This clone was observed a few times. The chain uses TRBV28 and TRBJ2-5; D is uncertain. Trimming left V 3 bases short and J 2 bases short, with 13 bases between. The CDR3 consists of 15 residues. Germline V CDR1 and CDR2: MDHEN, SYDVKM. CDR3 in DNA: TGTGCCAGCAGTTTTAGTAGGACGGCACAAGAGACCCAGTACTTC. Translation gives CASSFSRTAQETQYF.

In the case of this clone: Other DNA sequences in the same sample also yield this CDR3. This chain connects TRBV20-1 to TRBJ2-3, with D possibly TRBD1 on 6 matching bases. Germline V gene sequence: CDR1 DFQATT, CDR2 SNEGSKA (reference sequence). CDR3 length: 11 amino acids. V was pared by 2 bases and J by 6 bases, with 6 bases between. DNA of the CDR3: TGCAGTGCTAGAAGGGGGGATACGCAGTATTTT. It codes for CSARRGDTQYF.

The chain links TRBV10-2 to TRBJ1-4, with D unresolved. V gave up 7 bases and J gave up 13 bases, with 22 bases separating them. The CDR3 extends over 14 amino acids. Germline V gene data show CDR1 as WSHSY and CDR2 as SAAADI. This chain's CDR3 is CASNQPPEIMGLFF. In DNA form, the CDR3 reads TGCGCCAGCAATCAGCCTCCCGAAATAATGGGACTGTTTTTT.

V gene TRBV30 combines with J gene TRBJ2-2; D gene unclear. Trimming removed 0 bases from V and 2 bases from J, with 10 bases in between. The CDR3 is made up of 15 amino acids. Germline V lookup: CDR1 GTSNPN, CDR2 SVGIG (reference sequence). The CDR3: CAWSVLGQNTGELFF. CDR3 DNA: TGTGCCTGGAGTGTACTCGGGCAAAACACCGGGGAGCTGTTTTTT.

The chain has TRBV18 and TRBJ2-7, with 9 bases that match TRBD1. The CDR3 runs to 16 residues. Trimming cost V 2 bases and J 7 bases; bases outside gene matches: 12. Germline V gene data show CDR1 as KGHSH and CDR2 as LQKENI. CDR3 nucleotides: TGTGCCAGCTCACCAGGTTCCGGGACAGGGTCGTTTGAGCAGTACTTC. Translating it yields CASSPGSGTGSFEQYF.

The chain joins TRBV6-1 to TRBJ2-7; 13 bases fit TRBD2. This CDR3 has 16 residues. V gave up 4 bases and J gave up 5 bases; unmatched junction bases: 8. Germline CDR1 MNHNS, CDR2 SASEGT. CDR3 region: CASSALRTSGRHEQYF. The DNA for the CDR3 is TGTGCCAGCAGTGCTTTACGGACTAGCGGGAGACACGAGCAGTACTTC.

The rearrangement joins TRBV7-6 to TRBJ2-7, with TRBD1 matching over 8 bases. The length of the CDR3 is 15 residues. The germline V gene encodes CDR1 SGHVS and CDR2 FNYEAQ. V was pared by 5 bases and J by 0 bases, with 6 bases of the junction left unmatched. The CDR3 nucleotides read TGTGCCAGCAGCCCGGGACAGGCGAGCTCCTACGAGCAGTACTTC. This codes for CASSPGQASSYEQYF.

The chain combines TRBV28 with TRBJ2-3; 11 bases fit TRBD2. The CDR3 sequence is 14 residues long. Germline V gives CDR1 MDHEN, CDR2 SYDVKM. Germline trimming cut 6 bases from V and 4 bases from J; bases unmatched to any gene: 3. The CDR3: CASRILAGADTQYF. The CDR3 bases are TGTGCCAGCAGAATACTAGCGGGAGCAGATACGCAGTATTTT.

The V call is TRBV5-6, the J call TRBJ1-4; maybe TRBD1 (6 bases). CDR3 length equals 15 residues. The V end was cut by 4 bases, the J end by 8 bases, with 18 bases between. Looked up from germline, CDR1 is SGHDT and CDR2 is YYEEEE. The CDR3 DNA follows: TGTGCCAGCAGCCCCTCCGGGTGGGGGCGAGAAAAACTGTTTTTT. Translated: CASSPSGWGREKLFF.

The chain is built from TRBV7-9 and TRBJ1-4; D possibly corresponds to TRBD1 (5 bases). Germline CDR1 and CDR2: SEHNR and FQNEAQ (reference sequence). The V end was cut by 1 base, the J end by 5 bases, with 11 bases between. The CDR3 sequence is 15 residues long. The CDR3 DNA is TGTGCCAGCAGCTTAGGCCGGGGCCCGAATGAAAAACTGTTTTTT. Its protein is CASSLGRGPNEKLFF.

Ten or more counts support this clone. The CDR3: CASSFREGYQPQHF. CDR3 DNA sequence: TGTGCCAGCAGCTTCAGGGAGGGGTATCAGCCCCAGCATTTT. The rearrangement links TRBV5-8 to TRBJ1-5; weak D call: TRBD1 (5 bases). CDR3 size: 14 residues. Germline lookup yields CDR1 SGHTS and CDR2 YDEGEE. V lost 2 bases, J lost 5 bases, and 11 bases lay in between.

The J gene is TRBJ2-7, the V gene TRBV5-1; the match to TRBD2 covers 14 bases. Trimming took 0 bases from V and 1 from J; bases not matched to a gene: 9. CDR1 and CDR2 (germline): SGHRS, YFSETQ. The CDR3 consists of 19 residues. CDR3 loop: CASSLAAPTSGRGSYEQYF. CDR3 coding DNA: TGCGCCAGCAGCTTGGCGGCCCCGACTAGCGGGAGGGGTTCCTACGAGCAGTACTTC.

This clone has at least ten counts. V usage is TRBV6-1 and J usage is TRBJ2-1; TRBD2 matches 8 bases. Germline V gene sequence: CDR1 MNHNS, CDR2 SASEGT. The CDR3 is 15 amino acids. V dropped 3 bases and J dropped 4; count of bases not matched to a gene: 5. The CDR3: CASSDEAGEYNEQFF. The CDR3 region has the DNA TGTGCCAGCAGTGATGAAGCGGGAGAGTACAATGAGCAGTTCTTC.

The V and J genes are TRBV5-1 and TRBJ2-2; D remains ambiguous. V was pared by 2 bases and J by 1 base, with 9 bases between. Per germline, CDR1 SGHRS and CDR2 YFSETQ. This CDR3 has 15 amino acids. CDR3 residues: CASSFMGQNTGELFF. CDR3 coding DNA: TGCGCCAGCAGCTTCATGGGTCAGAACACCGGGGAGCTGTTTTTT.

Points on this clone: This specimen includes other DNA sequences encoding the same CDR3. The V gene is TRBV7-9, the J gene TRBJ2-5, with unresolved D. CDR1 and CDR2 from the germline V gene are SEHNR and FQNEAQ (reference sequence). This CDR3 is built from 11 residues. Trimming took off 0 bases at V and 4 bases at J, with 0 bases between the two ends. CDR3 sequence: CASSLAETQYF. CDR3 DNA sequence: TGTGCCAGCAGCTTAGCAGAGACCCAGTACTTC.

The chain has TRBV7-9 and TRBJ2-7; 7 bases line up with TRBD1. Germline CDR1 is SEHNR and CDR2 is FQNEAQ (reference sequence). V shed 5 bases, J shed 3 bases, and the junction held 10 bases outside the gene matches. The CDR3 sequence is 15 residues long. For the CDR3, the DNA is TGTGCCAGCAGCCAACTCTCGACAGGGAGCTACGAGCAGTACTTC. Residues: CASSQLSTGSYEQYF.

The gene calls are TRBV10-2 and TRBJ1-2; 7 nucleotides agree with TRBD1. This CDR3 is built from 12 residues. The V gene's germline CDR1 is WSHSY and CDR2 SAAADI. V dropped 5 bases and J dropped 5; count of bases not matched to a gene: 2. DNA for the CDR3: TGCGCCAGCAGTCAGACAGGGTATGGCTACACCTTC. Its protein is CASSQTGYGYTF.